This T cell receptor beta chain was observed in a study of cytomegalovirus exposure and HLA in healthy donors. In the study overall: Unique TCR beta sequences numbering around 110 million came from 190 million or so T cells in an earlier analysis. General study findings and limits: CMV serostatus stood as the only immune exposure information on hand. In a later analysis, several top co-occurrence clusters appeared linked to parvovirus B19, influenza, CMV and Epstein-Barr virus.

The CDR3 is 16 residues long. Unmatched junction bases numbered 5, after V lost 3 bases and J lost 0 bases. Germline V lookup: CDR1 MNHEY, CDR2 SVGAGI. The PCR used 60 Vbeta and 13 Jbeta primers. Some clones are missing from TCRdb's copy, which holds only in-frame ones; the method was immunoSEQ multiplex PCR. This sample has approximately 190,000 clones, with approximately 78% found just once. Concerning this clone itself: Its specificity is not known.

Sample: PBMCs. The rearrangement joins TRBV6-5 to TRBJ2-1; 7 bases match TRBD2. The clonotype originates from a woman aged 45 to 65 in good health and CMV-seropositive. CDR3 in DNA: TGTGCCAGCAGTTATTCAGCGGGACTCTCCTACAATGAGCAGTTCTTC. It translates to CASSYSAGLSYNEQFF.